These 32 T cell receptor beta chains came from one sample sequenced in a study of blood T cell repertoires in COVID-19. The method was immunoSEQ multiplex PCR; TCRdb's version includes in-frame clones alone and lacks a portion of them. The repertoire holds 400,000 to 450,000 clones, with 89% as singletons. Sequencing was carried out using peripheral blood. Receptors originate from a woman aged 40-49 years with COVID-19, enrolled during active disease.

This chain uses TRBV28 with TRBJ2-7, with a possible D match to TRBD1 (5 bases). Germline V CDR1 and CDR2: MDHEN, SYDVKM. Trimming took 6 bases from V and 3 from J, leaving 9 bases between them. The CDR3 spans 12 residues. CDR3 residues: CASRSGFYEQYF. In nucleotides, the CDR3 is TGTGCCAGCAGATCAGGGTTCTACGAGCAGTACTTC.

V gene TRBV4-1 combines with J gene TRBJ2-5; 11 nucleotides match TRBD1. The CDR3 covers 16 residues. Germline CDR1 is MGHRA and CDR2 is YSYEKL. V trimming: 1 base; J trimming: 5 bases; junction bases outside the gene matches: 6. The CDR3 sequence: CASSQGGTGGLETQYF. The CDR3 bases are TGCGCCAGCAGCCAAGGGGGGACAGGGGGTTTGGAGACCCAGTACTTC.

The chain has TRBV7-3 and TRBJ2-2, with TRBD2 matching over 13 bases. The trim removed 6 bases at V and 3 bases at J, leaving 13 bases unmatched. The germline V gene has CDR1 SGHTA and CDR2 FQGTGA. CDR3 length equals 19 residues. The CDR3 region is CASSEPGLAGRADTGELFF. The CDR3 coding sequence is TGTGCCAGCAGTGAGCCGGGACTAGCGGGGCGTGCTGACACCGGGGAGCTGTTTTTT.

In nucleotides, the CDR3 is TGTGCCAGCAGCTTATACAGGAACACTGAAGCTTTCTTT. It is translated as CASSLYRNTEAFF. V and J are TRBV9 and TRBJ1-1, with no clear D. The CDR3 sequence is 13 residues long. Germline V lookup: CDR1 SGDLS, CDR2 YYNGEE. Trimming removed 4 bases from V and 1 base from J, with 8 bases in between.

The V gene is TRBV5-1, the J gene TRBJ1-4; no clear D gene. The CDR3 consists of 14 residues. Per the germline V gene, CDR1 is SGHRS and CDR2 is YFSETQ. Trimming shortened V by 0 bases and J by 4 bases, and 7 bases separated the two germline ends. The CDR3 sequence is CASSLDQVNEKLFF. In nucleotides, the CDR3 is TGCGCCAGCAGCTTGGACCAGGTTAATGAAAAACTGTTTTTT. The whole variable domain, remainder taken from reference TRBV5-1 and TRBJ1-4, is KAGVTQTPRYLIKTRGQQVTLSCSPISGHRSVSWYQQTPGQGLQFLFEYFSETQRNKGNFPGRFSGRQFSNSRSEMNVSTLELGDSALYLCASSLDQVNEKLFFGSGTQLSVL.

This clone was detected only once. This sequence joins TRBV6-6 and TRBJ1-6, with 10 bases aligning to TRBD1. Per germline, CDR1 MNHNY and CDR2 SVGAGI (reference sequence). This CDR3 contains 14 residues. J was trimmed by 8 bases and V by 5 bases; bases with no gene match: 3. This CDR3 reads CASSRTGGYSPLHF. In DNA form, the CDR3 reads TGTGCCAGCAGTCGGACAGGGGGGTATTCACCCCTCCACTTT.

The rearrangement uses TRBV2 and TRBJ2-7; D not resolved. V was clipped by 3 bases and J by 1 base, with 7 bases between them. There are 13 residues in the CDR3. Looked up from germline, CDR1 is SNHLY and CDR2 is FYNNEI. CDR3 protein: CASSDFSSYEQYF. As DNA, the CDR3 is TGTGCCAGCAGTGATTTTTCTTCCTACGAGCAGTACTTC.

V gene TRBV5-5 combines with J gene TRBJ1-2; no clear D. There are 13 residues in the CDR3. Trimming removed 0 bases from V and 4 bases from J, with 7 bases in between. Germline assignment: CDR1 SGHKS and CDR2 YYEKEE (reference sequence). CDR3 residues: CASSLALAYGYTF. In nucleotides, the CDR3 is TGTGCCAGCAGCTTGGCGTTGGCCTATGGCTACACCTTC.

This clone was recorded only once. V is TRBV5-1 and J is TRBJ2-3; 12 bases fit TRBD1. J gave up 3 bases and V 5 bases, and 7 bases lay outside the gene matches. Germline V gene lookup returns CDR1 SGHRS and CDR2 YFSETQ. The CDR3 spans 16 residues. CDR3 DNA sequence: TGCGCCAGCAGTTACCGGGACAGGGGGCAAACAGATACGCAGTATTTT. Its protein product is CASSYRDRGQTDTQYF.

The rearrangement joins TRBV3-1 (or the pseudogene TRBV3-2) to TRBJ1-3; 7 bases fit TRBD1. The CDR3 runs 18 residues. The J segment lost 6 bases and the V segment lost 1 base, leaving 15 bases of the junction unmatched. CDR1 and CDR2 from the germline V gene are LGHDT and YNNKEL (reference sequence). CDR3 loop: CASSQVTLTGVSENTIYF. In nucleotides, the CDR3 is TGTGCCAGCAGCCAAGTAACGTTAACAGGGGTATCGGAAAACACCATATATTTT.

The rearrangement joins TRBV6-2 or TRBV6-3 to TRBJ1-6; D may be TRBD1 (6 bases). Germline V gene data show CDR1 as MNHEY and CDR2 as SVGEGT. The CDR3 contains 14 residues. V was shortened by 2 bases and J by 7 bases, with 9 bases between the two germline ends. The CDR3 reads CASSYQGTNSPLHF. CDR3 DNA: TGTGCCAGCAGTTACCAGGGGACGAATTCACCCCTCCACTTT.

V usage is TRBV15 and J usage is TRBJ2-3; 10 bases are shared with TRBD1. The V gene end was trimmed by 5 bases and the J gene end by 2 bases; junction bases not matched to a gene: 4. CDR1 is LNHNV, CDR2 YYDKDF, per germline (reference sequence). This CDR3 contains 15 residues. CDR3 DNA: TGTGCCACCAGCTTCGACAGGGGGCCCACAGATACGCAGTATTTT. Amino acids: CATSFDRGPTDTQYF.

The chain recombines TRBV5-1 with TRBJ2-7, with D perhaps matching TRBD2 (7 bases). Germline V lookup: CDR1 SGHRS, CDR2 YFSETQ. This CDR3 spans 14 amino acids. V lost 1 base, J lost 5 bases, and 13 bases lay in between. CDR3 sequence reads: CASSLMGGPNEQYF. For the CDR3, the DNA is TGCGCCAGCAGCTTGATGGGGGGGCCAAACGAGCAGTACTTC.

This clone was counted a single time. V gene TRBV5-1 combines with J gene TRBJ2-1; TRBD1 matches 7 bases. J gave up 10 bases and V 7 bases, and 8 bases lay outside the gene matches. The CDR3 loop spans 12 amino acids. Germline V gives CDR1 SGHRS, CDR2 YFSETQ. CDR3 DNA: TGCGCCAGCGGGGGAGACAGGGAGGAGCAGTTCTTC. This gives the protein CASGGDREEQFF.

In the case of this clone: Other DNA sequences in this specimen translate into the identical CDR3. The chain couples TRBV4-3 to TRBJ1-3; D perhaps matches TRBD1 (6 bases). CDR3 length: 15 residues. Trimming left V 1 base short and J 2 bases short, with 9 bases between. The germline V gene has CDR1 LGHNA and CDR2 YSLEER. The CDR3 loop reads CASSQAQGAGNTIYF. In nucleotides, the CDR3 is TGCGCCAGCAGCCAAGCACAGGGAGCTGGAAACACCATATATTTT.

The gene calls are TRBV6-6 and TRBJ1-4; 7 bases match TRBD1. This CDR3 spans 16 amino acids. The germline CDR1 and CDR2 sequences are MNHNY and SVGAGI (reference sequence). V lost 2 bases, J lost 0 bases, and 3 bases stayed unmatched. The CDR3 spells CASSYVQGATNEKLFF. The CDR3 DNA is TGTGCCAGCAGTTACGTTCAGGGGGCAACTAATGAAAAACTGTTTTTT.

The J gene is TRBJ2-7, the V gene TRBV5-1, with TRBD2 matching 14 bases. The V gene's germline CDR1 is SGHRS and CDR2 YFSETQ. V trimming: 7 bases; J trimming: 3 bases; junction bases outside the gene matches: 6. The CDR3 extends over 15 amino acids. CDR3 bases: TGCGCCAGCTCCGGGACTAGCGGGAGAAGCTACGAGCAGTACTTC. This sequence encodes CASSGTSGRSYEQYF.

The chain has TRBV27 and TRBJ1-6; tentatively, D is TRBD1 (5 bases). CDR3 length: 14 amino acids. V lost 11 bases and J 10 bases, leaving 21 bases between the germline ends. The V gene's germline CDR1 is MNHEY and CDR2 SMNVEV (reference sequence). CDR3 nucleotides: TGTGCCGCACGTAGGCGAACAGGATCCTCACCCCTCCACTTT. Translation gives CAARRRTGSSPLHF.

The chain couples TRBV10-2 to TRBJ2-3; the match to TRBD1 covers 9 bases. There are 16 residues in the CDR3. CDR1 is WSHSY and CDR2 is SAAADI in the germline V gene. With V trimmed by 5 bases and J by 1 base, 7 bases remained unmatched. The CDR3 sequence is CASSTLGQGGTDTQYF. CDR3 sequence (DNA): TGCGCCAGCAGTACCTTGGGACAGGGAGGCACAGATACGCAGTATTTT.

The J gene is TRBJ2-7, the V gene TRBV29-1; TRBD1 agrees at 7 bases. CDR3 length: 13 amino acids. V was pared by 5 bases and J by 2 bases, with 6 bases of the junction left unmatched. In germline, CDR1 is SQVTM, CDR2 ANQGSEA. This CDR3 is CSVTGTVTYEQYF. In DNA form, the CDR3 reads TGCAGCGTTACGGGGACAGTTACCTACGAGCAGTACTTC.

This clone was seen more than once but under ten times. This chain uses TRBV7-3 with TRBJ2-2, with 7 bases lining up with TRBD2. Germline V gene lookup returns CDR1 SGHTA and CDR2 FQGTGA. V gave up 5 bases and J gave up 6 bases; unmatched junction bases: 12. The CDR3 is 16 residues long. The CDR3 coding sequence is TGTGCCAGCAGCCTCCAGGGAGGGTGGAGAGCCGGGGAGCTGTTTTTT. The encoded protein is CASSLQGGWRAGELFF.

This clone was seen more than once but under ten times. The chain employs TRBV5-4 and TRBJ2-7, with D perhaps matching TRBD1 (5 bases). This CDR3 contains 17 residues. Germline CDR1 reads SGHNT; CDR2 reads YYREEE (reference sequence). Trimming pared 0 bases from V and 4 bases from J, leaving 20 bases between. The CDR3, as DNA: TGTGCCAGCAGCTTGGCCTCTACAGGAAGGGCCCGGTACGAGCAGTACTTC. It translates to CASSLASTGRARYEQYF.

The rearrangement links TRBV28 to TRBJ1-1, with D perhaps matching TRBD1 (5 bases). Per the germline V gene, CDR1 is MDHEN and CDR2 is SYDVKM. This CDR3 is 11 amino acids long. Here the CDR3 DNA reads TGTGGGTCCTGGGGGGGCACTGAAGCTTTCTTT. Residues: CGSWGGTEAFF. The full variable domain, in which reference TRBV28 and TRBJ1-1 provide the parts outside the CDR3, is DVKVTQSSRYLVKRTGEKVFLECVQDMDHENMFWYRQDPGLGLRLIYFSYDVKMKEKGDIPEGYSVSREKKERFSLILESASTNQTSMYLCGSWGGTEAFFGQGTRLTVV.

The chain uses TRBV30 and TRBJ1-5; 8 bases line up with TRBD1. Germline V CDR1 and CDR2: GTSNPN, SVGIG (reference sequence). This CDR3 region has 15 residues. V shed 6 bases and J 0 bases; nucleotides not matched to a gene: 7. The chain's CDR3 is CACDRGHNSNQPQHF. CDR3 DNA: TGTGCCTGCGACAGGGGCCACAATAGCAATCAGCCCCAGCATTTT.

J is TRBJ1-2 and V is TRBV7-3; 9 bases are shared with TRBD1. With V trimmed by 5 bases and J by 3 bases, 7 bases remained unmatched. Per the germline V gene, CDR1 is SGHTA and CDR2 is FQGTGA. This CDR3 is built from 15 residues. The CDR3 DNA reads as TGTGCCAGCAGCCCGAACGGGGACAGGGACTATGGCTACACCTTC. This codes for CASSPNGDRDYGYTF.

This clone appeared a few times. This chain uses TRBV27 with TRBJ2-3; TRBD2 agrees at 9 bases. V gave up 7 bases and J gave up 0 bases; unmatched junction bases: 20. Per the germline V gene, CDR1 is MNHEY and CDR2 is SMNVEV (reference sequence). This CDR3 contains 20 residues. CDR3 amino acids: CASTLRGAGGSSPSTDTQYF. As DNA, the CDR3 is TGTGCCAGCACCCTTCGGGGGGCGGGAGGGTCCTCACCTAGCACAGATACGCAGTATTTT.

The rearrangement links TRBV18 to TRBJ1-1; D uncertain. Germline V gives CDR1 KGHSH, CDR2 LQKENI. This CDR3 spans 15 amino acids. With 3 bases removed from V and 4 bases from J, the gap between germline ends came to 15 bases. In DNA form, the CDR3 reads TGTGCCAGCTCACCGAACACCGCTGGTATCACTGAAGCTTTCTTT. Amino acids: CASSPNTAGITEAFF.

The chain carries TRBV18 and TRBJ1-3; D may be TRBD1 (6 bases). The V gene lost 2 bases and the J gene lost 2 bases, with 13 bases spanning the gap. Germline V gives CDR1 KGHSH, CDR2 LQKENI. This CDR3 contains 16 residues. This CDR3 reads CASSPESGTPGNTIYF. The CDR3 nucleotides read TGTGCCAGCTCACCAGAATCCGGGACACCTGGAAACACCATATATTTT.

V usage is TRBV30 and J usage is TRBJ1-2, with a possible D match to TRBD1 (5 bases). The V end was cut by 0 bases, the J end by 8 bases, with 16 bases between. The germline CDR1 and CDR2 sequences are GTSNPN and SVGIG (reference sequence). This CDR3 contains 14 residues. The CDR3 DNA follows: TGTGCCTGGAGTGTGGCTAGTCGACCAGGGGGCTACACCTTC. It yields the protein CAWSVASRPGGYTF.

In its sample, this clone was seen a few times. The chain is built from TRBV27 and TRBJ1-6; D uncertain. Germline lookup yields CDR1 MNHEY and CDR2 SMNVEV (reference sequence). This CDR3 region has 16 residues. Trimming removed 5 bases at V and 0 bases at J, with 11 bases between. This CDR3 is CASSPLMSSYNSPLHF. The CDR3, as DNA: TGTGCCAGCAGTCCCCTTATGAGCTCCTATAATTCACCCCTCCACTTT.

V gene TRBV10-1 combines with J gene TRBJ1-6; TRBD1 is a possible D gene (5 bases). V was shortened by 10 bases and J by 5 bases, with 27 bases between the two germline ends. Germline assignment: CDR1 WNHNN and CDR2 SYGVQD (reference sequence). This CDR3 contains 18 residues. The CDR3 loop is CATRPWGDWDQNNSPLHF. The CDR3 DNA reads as TGCGCCACCAGACCATGGGGGGATTGGGATCAAAATAATTCACCCCTCCACTTT.

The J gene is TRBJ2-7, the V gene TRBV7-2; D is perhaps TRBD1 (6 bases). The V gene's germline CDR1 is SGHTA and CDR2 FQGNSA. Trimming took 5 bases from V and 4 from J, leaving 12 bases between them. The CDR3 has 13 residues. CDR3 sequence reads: CASSLFRGYEQYF. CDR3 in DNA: TGTGCCAGCAGCCTCTTCAGGGGTTACGAGCAGTACTTC.